The 22 T cell receptor beta chains listed next were all sequenced from one sample in a study of cytomegalovirus exposure and HLA in healthy donors. Some clones are missing from TCRdb's copy, which holds only in-frame ones; the method was immunoSEQ multiplex PCR. The sample lists under 200,000 clones, roughly nine tenths seen once, with around 3% in the top ten. Sequences were obtained from PBMCs. The receptors originated from a woman younger than 30 in good health and CMV-seropositive.

The gene calls are TRBV28 and TRBJ1-2, with TRBD1 as a possible D gene (6 bases). The germline CDR1 and CDR2 sequences are MDHEN and SYDVKM. The CDR3 runs 12 residues. Between the trimmed V and J ends, which lost 6 bases and 8 bases, there was a span of 13 bases. The CDR3 DNA reads as TGTGCCAGCAGGACCAACAGGGAAGGCTACACCTTC. Translation: CASRTNREGYTF.

Of note for this clone: Additional DNA sequences in this sample encode the identical CDR3. The rearrangement links TRBV20-1 to TRBJ2-5; D might be TRBD2 (5 bases). The CDR3 has 11 residues. Germline V gene sequence: CDR1 DFQATT, CDR2 SNEGSKA (reference sequence). The germline V and J ends were trimmed by 1 base and 5 bases, with 5 bases remaining between them. In DNA, the CDR3 is TGCAGTGCTAGAGGAGGGGAGACCCAGTACTTC. It encodes CSARGGETQYF.

This sequence joins TRBV5-6 and TRBJ1-2; D ambiguous. V lost 2 bases and J 5 bases, leaving 10 bases between the germline ends. This CDR3 comprises 13 residues. CDR1 and CDR2 from the germline V gene are SGHDT and YYEEEE. CDR3 sequence: CASSLFRLYGYTF. The CDR3 DNA is TGTGCCAGCAGCTTATTCAGACTATATGGCTACACCTTC.

The chain recombines TRBV6-1 with TRBJ1-6, with TRBD1 identical over 9 bases. In germline, CDR1 is MNHNS, CDR2 SASEGT. J lost 7 bases, V lost 4 bases, and 8 bases had no gene match. The CDR3 loop spans 16 amino acids. The CDR3 reads CASSGSGTGRNSPLHF. The CDR3, as DNA: TGTGCCAGCAGTGGTAGCGGGACAGGGAGGAATTCACCCCTCCACTTT.

This chain connects TRBV27 to TRBJ2-2; 10 bases fit TRBD1. Germline CDR1 reads MNHEY; CDR2 reads SMNVEV (reference sequence). Germline trimming cut 8 bases from V and 6 bases from J; bases unmatched to any gene: 3. This CDR3 region has 13 residues. CDR3 loop: CASQGQGAGELFF. The CDR3, as DNA: TGTGCCAGCCAAGGACAGGGGGCCGGGGAGCTGTTTTTT.

The V gene is TRBV2, the J gene TRBJ1-2; a possible D gene is TRBD1 (5 bases). Trimming pared 4 bases from V and 4 bases from J, leaving 13 bases between. The CDR3 has 14 residues. Germline assignment: CDR1 SNHLY and CDR2 FYNNEI. CDR3 region: CASSGGRGGYGYTF. The CDR3 DNA reads as TGTGCCAGCAGTGGGGGCCGGGGGGGCTATGGCTACACCTTC.

The V call is TRBV27, the J call TRBJ2-4, with TRBD1 matching over 10 bases. V was clipped by 6 bases and J by 0 bases; unmatched bases: 8. The CDR3 runs 17 residues. Germline-derived CDR1 and CDR2 are MNHEY and SMNVEV (reference sequence). The CDR3 nucleotides read TGTGCCAGCAGGGGACAGGGGACTTCCCTAGCCAAAAACATTCAGTACTTC. This encodes CASRGQGTSLAKNIQYF.

The J gene is TRBJ1-2, the V gene TRBV4-3; 10 bases align to TRBD1. The germline V gene has CDR1 LGHNA and CDR2 YSLEER. V lost 3 bases to trimming and J lost 4 bases; unmatched junction nucleotides: 8. The CDR3 runs 16 residues. The CDR3 spells CASSQERQGASYGYTF. CDR3 sequence (DNA): TGCGCCAGCAGCCAGGAAAGACAGGGGGCTAGCTATGGCTACACCTTC.

J is TRBJ1-1 and V is TRBV19; D remains ambiguous. Germline loops: CDR1 LNHDA, CDR2 SQIVND (reference sequence). Trimming left V 7 bases short and J 8 bases short, with 14 bases between. The CDR3 is made up of 12 amino acids. CDR3 sequence reads: CASTHIRGEAFF. CDR3 nucleotide sequence: TGTGCCAGTACCCATATAAGAGGGGAAGCTTTCTTT.

The chain combines TRBV28 with TRBJ1-5; no definite D call. This CDR3 comprises 16 residues. V gave up 1 base and J gave up 7 bases, with 17 bases separating them. Germline CDR1 MDHEN, CDR2 SYDVKM. The CDR3: CASSLLSSREDQPQHF. The CDR3 nucleotides are TGTGCCAGCAGTTTATTGTCCTCCCGGGAGGACCAGCCCCAGCATTTT.

This chain uses TRBV5-4 with TRBJ1-1; a possible D gene is TRBD1 (5 bases). Germline loops: CDR1 SGHNT, CDR2 YYREEE (reference sequence). Between the trimmed V and J ends, which lost 3 bases and 4 bases, there was a span of 16 bases. The CDR3 has 15 amino acids. The CDR3 reads CASSSGGGSRTEAFF. In nucleotides, the CDR3 is TGTGCCAGCAGCTCAGGCGGGGGATCTCGCACTGAAGCTTTCTTT.

The chain is built from TRBV28 and TRBJ2-7; 7 bases align to TRBD1. CDR1 and CDR2 from the germline V gene are MDHEN and SYDVKM. Trimming removed 6 bases from V and 5 bases from J; junction bases left unmatched: 7. CDR3 size: 13 residues. Written as DNA, the CDR3 is TGTGCCAGCAGGCAACAGGGGACCCACGAGCAGTACTTC. Protein sequence: CASRQQGTHEQYF. Combining the CDR3 with reference TRBV28 and TRBJ2-7 gives the whole variable domain DVKVTQSSRYLVKRTGEKVFLECVQDMDHENMFWYRQDPGLGLRLIYFSYDVKMKEKGDIPEGYSVSREKKERFSLILESASTNQTSMYLCASRQQGTHEQYFGPGTRLTVT.

This clone came up once. The chain employs TRBV5-1 and TRBJ2-5; 10 positions match TRBD1. This CDR3 spans 14 amino acids. V trimming: 4 bases; J trimming: 3 bases; junction bases outside the gene matches: 3. Germline V gene sequence: CDR1 SGHRS, CDR2 YFSETQ. CDR3 amino acids: CASSEGTGEETQYF. The CDR3 coding sequence is TGCGCCAGCAGCGAAGGGACAGGGGAAGAGACCCAGTACTTC.

The chain combines TRBV5-1 with TRBJ2-7; D is undetermined. The V gene lost 0 bases and the J gene lost 6 bases, with 7 bases spanning the gap. Germline V gene data show CDR1 as SGHRS and CDR2 as YFSETQ. The CDR3 consists of 12 residues. CDR3 sequence: CASSLDRGEQYF. CDR3 nucleotides: TGCGCCAGCAGCTTGGATAGAGGCGAGCAGTACTTC.

The DNA for the CDR3 is TGTGCCACCAGCAGAGAAACGTACAGCTCTGGAAACACCATATATTTT. The encoded protein is CATSRETYSSGNTIYF. The chain has TRBV15 and TRBJ1-3; unclear D gene. V was cut by 0 bases and J by 0 bases, with 9 bases left in between. Germline values: CDR1 LNHNV, CDR2 YYDKDF (reference sequence). The CDR3 is 16 amino acids.

The rearrangement joins TRBV15 to TRBJ2-3; 8 bases match TRBD2. The junction had 8 bases not matched to a gene; V was cut back by 2 bases and J by 4 bases. This CDR3 has 16 amino acids. Germline V CDR1 and CDR2: LNHNV, YYDKDF (reference sequence). CDR3 nucleotides: TGTGCCACCAGCAGAAGAGCGGGAGATGGCTCAGATACGCAGTATTTT. Its protein is CATSRRAGDGSDTQYF.

The chain employs TRBV7-9 and TRBJ2-1; 7 bases are shared with TRBD2. V trimming: 4 bases; J trimming: 0 bases; junction bases outside the gene matches: 0. CDR3 length equals 14 residues. CDR1 SEHNR and CDR2 FQNEAQ come from the germline V gene (reference sequence). The CDR3 sequence: CASSSSGSYNEQFF. The CDR3 coding sequence is TGTGCCAGCAGCTCTAGCGGCTCCTACAATGAGCAGTTCTTC.

V and J are TRBV5-6 and TRBJ1-1; 11 bases match TRBD1. The V segment lost 4 bases and the J segment 1 base; nucleotides outside the gene matches: 6. This CDR3 has 16 amino acids. Germline lookup yields CDR1 SGHDT and CDR2 YYEEEE. CDR3 in DNA: TGTGCCAGCAGCCCGGACAGGGGGCTGCCGAACACTGAAGCTTTCTTT. Residues: CASSPDRGLPNTEAFF.

The chain links TRBV19 to TRBJ1-2; tentatively, D is TRBD1 (5 bases). CDR3 size: 15 residues. Deletions cut 6 bases from V and 7 bases from J, with 21 bases between. Germline-derived CDR1 and CDR2 are LNHDA and SQIVND (reference sequence). CDR3 sequence: CASSILRARGGGYTF. CDR3 bases: TGTGCCAGTAGCATCCTGAGGGCGAGGGGAGGTGGCTACACCTTC.

The chain uses TRBV6-1 and TRBJ1-5, with 10 nucleotides matching TRBD1. The J segment lost 6 bases and the V segment lost 3 bases, leaving 5 bases of the junction unmatched. The CDR3 has 15 amino acids. Per the germline V gene, CDR1 is MNHNS and CDR2 is SASEGT. The CDR3 DNA reads as TGTGCCAGCAGTGATGAAGGACAGGGGGTTCAGCCCCAGCATTTT. It is translated as CASSDEGQGVQPQHF.

The V and J genes are TRBV4-1 and TRBJ1-2; D ambiguous. The germline V gene has CDR1 MGHRA and CDR2 YSYEKL. The CDR3 is 13 residues long. The V end was cut by 4 bases, the J end by 4 bases, with 10 bases between. CDR3 in amino acids: CASSPDVSYGYTF. The CDR3 region has the DNA TGCGCCAGCAGCCCAGACGTTAGCTATGGCTACACCTTC.

The V call is TRBV6-1, the J call TRBJ1-5; a weak D match, TRBD1 (5 bases). Germline V gene data show CDR1 as MNHNS and CDR2 as SASEGT. The CDR3 is 18 residues long. Trimming pared 2 bases from V and 0 bases from J, leaving 17 bases between. The CDR3 sequence is CASSETLGDSYSNQPQHF. Written as DNA, the CDR3 is TGTGCCAGCAGTGAAACCCTTGGGGACTCGTATAGCAATCAGCCCCAGCATTTT.